These 8 T cell receptor beta chains originate from one sample sequenced in a study of CD8+ T cells in alopecia areata. Extracted RNA was reverse transcribed, and the resulting cDNA served as sequencing template. Profiling relied on immunoSEQ multiplex PCR, and the TCRdb table lists in-frame clones only, not all of them. Of 200,000 to 250,000 clones listed, roughly two fifths are singletons. The treatment denotes: oral pan-JAK inhibitor, 5-10 mg twice daily. This material consisted of CD4+ T cells sorted from blood, taken around week 37, from a patient treated with tofacitinib. These receptors all stem from a human donor with alopecia areata.

The table lists this clone with a few counts. The chain couples TRBV7-2 to TRBJ1-2; TRBD1 matches at 7 bases. The CDR3 is made up of 14 amino acids. Germline CDR1 reads SGHTA; CDR2 reads FQGNSA. Losses at the gene ends were 5 bases for V and 8 bases for J; bases not matched to a gene: 11. The CDR3 nucleotides are TGTGCCAGCAGCCTAAACACAGGGGCTGGGGGCTACACCTTC. It is translated as CASSLNTGAGGYTF.

The sample holds one count of this clone. This CDR3 is CASSQRGPGANVLTF. As DNA, the CDR3 is TGTGCCAGCAGCCAGAGGGGGCCCGGGGCCAACGTCCTGACTTTC. The chain combines TRBV6-6 with TRBJ2-6, with 7 bases aligning to TRBD1. The germline gives CDR1 MNHNY, CDR2 SVGAGI (reference sequence). Trimming cost V 6 bases and J 4 bases; bases outside gene matches: 6. The CDR3 spans 15 residues.

This clone was seen a handful of times. The V and J genes are TRBV6-5 and TRBJ2-7; D call uncertain. Germline V lookup: CDR1 MNHEY, CDR2 SVGAGI. The CDR3 loop spans 13 amino acids. V lost 6 bases to trimming and J lost 3 bases, with 12 bases between them. CDR3 sequence: CASSHAGSYEQYF. DNA for the CDR3: TGTGCCAGCAGCCACGCAGGCAGCTACGAGCAGTACTTC.

This clone was seen a handful of times. The chain links TRBV5-1 to TRBJ2-1; 8 bases fit TRBD2. There are 15 residues in the CDR3. Germline V gene sequence: CDR1 SGHRS, CDR2 YFSETQ. Trimming cost V 4 bases and J 5 bases; bases outside gene matches: 8. CDR3 loop: CASSNLAGANNEQFF. Written as DNA, the CDR3 is TGCGCCAGCAGCAACCTAGCGGGCGCAAACAATGAGCAGTTCTTC.

The chain employs TRBV6-5 and TRBJ2-5, with D tentatively TRBD1 (6 bases). The ends were cut back, 6 bases at V and 2 bases at J, with 13 bases in the middle. CDR1 MNHEY and CDR2 SVGAGI come from the germline V gene. The length of the CDR3 is 14 residues. The CDR3 region is CASRIGTKQETQYF. CDR3 in DNA: TGTGCCAGCAGAATCGGGACAAAACAAGAGACCCAGTACTTC.

As regards this clone: This specimen includes other DNA sequences encoding the same CDR3. The chain combines TRBV7-9 with TRBJ1-2; D is ambiguous. Germline CDR1 reads SEHNR; CDR2 reads FQNEAQ (reference sequence). This CDR3 spans 13 amino acids. The V end lost 0 bases, the J end lost 4 bases, and 6 bases lay between the germline ends. CDR3 amino acids: CASSLAAGYGYTF. CDR3 nucleotide sequence: TGTGCCAGCAGCTTAGCCGCGGGCTATGGCTACACCTTC.

This clone was seen many times. The sample carries other DNA sequences with the same CDR3. DNA for the CDR3: TGTGCCAGCAGGGCGACAGGAGGGTACGAGCAGTACTTC. This encodes CASRATGGYEQYF. This chain connects TRBV2 to TRBJ2-7; the D call may be TRBD1 or TRBD2 (6 bases each). Trimming stripped 6 bases from V and 4 bases from J, with 13 bases between. The CDR3 loop spans 13 amino acids. Germline V gives CDR1 SNHLY, CDR2 FYNNEI.

This clone was detected only once. The chain carries TRBV29-1 and TRBJ1-2; no firm D call. The germline gives CDR1 SQVTM, CDR2 ANQGSEA. The CDR3 covers 13 residues. V was trimmed by 7 bases and J by 0 bases, leaving 12 bases between them. The DNA for the CDR3 is TGCAGCGCAAGAACAGAAACTAACTATGGCTACACCTTC. Its translation: CSARTETNYGYTF.